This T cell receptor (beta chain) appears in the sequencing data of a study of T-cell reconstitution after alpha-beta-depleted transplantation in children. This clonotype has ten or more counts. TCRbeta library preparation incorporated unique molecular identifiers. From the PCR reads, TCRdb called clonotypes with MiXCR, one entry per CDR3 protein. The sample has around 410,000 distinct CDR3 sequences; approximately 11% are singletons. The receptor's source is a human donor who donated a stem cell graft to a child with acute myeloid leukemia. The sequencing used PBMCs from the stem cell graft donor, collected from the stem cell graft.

CDR3 sequence reads: CASSLWGETEAFF. CDR3 sequence (DNA): TGCGCCAGCAGCTTGTGGGGGGAGACTGAAGCTTTCTTT. The V call is TRBV5-1, the J call TRBJ1-1; D is perhaps TRBD1 (5 bases). Germline V gives CDR1 SGHRS, CDR2 YFSETQ. The CDR3 runs 13 residues. Trimming removed 1 base from V and 5 bases from J, with 9 bases in between.